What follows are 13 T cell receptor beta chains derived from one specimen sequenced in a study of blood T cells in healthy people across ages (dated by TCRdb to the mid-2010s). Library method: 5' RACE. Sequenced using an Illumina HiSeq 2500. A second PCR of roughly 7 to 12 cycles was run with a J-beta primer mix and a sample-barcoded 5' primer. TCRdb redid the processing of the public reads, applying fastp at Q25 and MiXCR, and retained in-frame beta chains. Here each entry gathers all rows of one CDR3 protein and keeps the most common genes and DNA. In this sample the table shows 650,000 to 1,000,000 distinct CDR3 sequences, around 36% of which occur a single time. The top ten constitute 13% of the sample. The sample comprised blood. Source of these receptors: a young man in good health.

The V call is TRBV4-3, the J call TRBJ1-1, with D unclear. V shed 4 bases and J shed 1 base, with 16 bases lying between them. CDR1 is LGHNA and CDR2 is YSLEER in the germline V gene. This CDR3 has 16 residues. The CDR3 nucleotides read TGCGCCAGCAGCCCGACAACAGAGGCCCAGAACACTGAAGCTTTCTTT. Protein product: CASSPTTEAQNTEAFF.

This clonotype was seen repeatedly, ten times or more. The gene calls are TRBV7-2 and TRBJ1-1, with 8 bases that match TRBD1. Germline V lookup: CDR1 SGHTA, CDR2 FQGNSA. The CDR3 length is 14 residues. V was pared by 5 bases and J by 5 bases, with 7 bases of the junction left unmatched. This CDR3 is CASSARGRRTEAFF. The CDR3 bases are TGTGCCAGCAGCGCCAGGGGGCGGCGGACTGAAGCTTTCTTT.

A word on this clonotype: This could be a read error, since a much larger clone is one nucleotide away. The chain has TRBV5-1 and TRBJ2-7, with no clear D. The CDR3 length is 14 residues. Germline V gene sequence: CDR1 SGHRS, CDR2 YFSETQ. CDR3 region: CASSPSTDTYGQYF. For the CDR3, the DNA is TGCGCCAGCAGCCCGTCGACCGATACCTACGGGCAGTACTTC.

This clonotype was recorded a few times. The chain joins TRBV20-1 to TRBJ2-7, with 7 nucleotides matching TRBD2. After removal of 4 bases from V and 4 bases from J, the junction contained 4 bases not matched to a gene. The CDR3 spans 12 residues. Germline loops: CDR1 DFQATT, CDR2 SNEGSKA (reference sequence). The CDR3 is CSATGGTYEQYF. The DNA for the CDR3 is TGCAGTGCTACGGGGGGAACTTACGAGCAGTACTTC.

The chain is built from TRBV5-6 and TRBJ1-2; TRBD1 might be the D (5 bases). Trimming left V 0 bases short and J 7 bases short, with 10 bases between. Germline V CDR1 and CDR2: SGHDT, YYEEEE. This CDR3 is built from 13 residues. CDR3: CASSLEGTGGYTF. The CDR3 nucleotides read TGTGCCAGCAGCTTGGAAGGGACTGGTGGCTACACCTTC.

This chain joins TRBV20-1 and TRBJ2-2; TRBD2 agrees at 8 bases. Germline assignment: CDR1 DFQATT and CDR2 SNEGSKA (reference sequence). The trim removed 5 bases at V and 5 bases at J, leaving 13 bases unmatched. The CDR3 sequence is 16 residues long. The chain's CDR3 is CSASPYGGGLTGELFF. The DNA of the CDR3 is TGCAGTGCTTCACCATACGGGGGGGGCCTAACCGGGGAGCTGTTTTTT.

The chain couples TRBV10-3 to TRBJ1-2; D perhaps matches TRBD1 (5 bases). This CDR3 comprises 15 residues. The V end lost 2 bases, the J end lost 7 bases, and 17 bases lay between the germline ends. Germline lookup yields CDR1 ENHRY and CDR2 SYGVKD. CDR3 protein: CAISEEGARGRGYTF. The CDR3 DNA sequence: TGTGCCATCAGTGAGGAAGGGGCCCGAGGGCGTGGCTACACCTTC.

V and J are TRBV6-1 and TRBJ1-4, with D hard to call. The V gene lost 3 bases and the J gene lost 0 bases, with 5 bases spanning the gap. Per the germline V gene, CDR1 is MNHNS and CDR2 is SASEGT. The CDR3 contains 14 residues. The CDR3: CASSDGPTNEKLFF. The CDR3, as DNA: TGTGCCAGCAGTGACGGACCAACTAATGAAAAACTGTTTTTT.

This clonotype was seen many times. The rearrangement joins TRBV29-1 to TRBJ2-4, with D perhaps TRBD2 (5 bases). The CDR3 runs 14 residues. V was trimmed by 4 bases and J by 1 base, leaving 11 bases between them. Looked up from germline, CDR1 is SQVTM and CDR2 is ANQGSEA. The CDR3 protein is CSVGGGAAKNIQYF. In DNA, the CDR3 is TGCAGCGTTGGAGGAGGCGCGGCCAAAAACATTCAGTACTTC.

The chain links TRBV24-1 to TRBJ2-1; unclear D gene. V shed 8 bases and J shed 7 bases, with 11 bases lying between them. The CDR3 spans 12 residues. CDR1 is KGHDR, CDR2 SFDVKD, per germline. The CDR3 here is CATTEGRNEQFF. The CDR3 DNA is TGTGCCACCACCGAAGGTCGAAATGAGCAGTTCTTC.

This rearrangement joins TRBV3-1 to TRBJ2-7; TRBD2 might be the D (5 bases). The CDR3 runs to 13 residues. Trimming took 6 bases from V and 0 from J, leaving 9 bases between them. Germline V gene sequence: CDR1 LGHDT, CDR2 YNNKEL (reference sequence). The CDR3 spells CASRASGSYEQYF. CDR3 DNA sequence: TGTGCCAGCAGGGCGAGCGGCTCCTACGAGCAGTACTTC.

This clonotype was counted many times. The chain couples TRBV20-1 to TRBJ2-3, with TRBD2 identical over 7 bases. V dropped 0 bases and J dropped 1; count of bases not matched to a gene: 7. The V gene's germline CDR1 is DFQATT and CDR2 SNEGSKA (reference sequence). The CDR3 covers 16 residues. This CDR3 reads CSARDSSRGGTDTQYF. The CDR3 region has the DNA TGCAGTGCTAGAGATTCAAGCCGGGGGGGCACAGATACGCAGTATTTT.

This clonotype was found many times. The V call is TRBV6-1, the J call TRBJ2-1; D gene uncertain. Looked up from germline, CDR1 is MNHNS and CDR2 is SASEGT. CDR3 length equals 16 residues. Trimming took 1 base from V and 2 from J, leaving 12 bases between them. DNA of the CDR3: TGTGCCAGCAGTGAAGTGGCAGCTTCCCCCTACAATGAGCAGTTCTTC. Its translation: CASSEVAASPYNEQFF.